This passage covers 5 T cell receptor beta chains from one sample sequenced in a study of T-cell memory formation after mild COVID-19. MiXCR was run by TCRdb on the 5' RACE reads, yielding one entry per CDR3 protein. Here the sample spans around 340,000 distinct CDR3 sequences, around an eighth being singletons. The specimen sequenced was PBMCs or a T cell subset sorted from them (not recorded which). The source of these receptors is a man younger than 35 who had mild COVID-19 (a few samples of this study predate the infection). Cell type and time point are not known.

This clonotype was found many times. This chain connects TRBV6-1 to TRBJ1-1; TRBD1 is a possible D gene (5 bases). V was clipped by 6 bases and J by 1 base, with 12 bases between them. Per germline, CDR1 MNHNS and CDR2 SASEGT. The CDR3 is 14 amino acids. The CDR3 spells CASSLGVRNTEAFF. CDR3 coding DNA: TGTGCCAGCAGCTTAGGGGTAAGGAACACTGAAGCTTTCTTT.

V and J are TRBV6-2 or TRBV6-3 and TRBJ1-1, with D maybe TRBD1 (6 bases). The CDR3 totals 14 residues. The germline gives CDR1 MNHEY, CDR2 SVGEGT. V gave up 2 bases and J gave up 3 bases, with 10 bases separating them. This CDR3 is CASSYDRTYTEAFF. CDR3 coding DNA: TGTGCCAGCAGTTACGACAGGACGTACACTGAAGCTTTCTTT.

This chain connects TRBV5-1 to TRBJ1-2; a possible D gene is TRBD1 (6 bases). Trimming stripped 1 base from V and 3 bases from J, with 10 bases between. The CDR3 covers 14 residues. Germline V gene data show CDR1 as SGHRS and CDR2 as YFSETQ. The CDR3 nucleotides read TGCGCCAGCAGCTTGACAGGGAAGGACTATGGCTACACCTTC. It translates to CASSLTGKDYGYTF.

The CDR3 bases are TGCGCCAGCAGCTCACAGGAGGCGACAGATACGCAGTATTTT. Protein sequence: CASSSQEATDTQYF. This chain connects TRBV5-1 to TRBJ2-3, with D perhaps being TRBD1 or TRBD2 (5 bases each). The CDR3 is 14 amino acids. Germline CDR1 and CDR2: SGHRS and YFSETQ. V lost 3 bases, J lost 3 bases, and 11 bases lay in between. The complete variable domain, with remaining parts taken from reference TRBV5-1 and TRBJ2-3, reads KAGVTQTPRYLIKTRGQQVTLSCSPISGHRSVSWYQQTPGQGLQFLFEYFSETQRNKGNFPGRFSGRQFSNSRSEMNVSTLELGDSALYLCASSSQEATDTQYFGPGTRLTVL.

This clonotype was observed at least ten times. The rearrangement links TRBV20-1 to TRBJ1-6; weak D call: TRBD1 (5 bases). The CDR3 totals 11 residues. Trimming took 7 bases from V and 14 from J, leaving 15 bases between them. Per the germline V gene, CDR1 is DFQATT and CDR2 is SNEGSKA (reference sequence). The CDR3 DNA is TGCAGTGTTCACGGGGGAAGCTCCCTCCACTTT. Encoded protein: CSVHGGSSLHF.